This T cell receptor (beta chain) was sequenced during a study of blood T cell repertoires in COVID-19. Study information: COVID-19 samples from acute and convalescent phases originated in the United States, Italy and Spain.

Everyone who took part was about 18 to 90 years old, and they came from some 23 US areas. Cohort assignment relied on participant-reported clinical history. Two consecutive negative NP/OP PCR tests, clearance, or resolved symptoms defined Cohort 3 recovery. CDR1 is MNHEY and CDR2 is SVGEGT in the germline V gene. This CDR3 is built from 15 residues. Trimming shortened V by 1 base and J by 4 bases, and 14 bases separated the two germline ends. The method was immunoSEQ multiplex PCR; TCRdb's version includes in-frame clones alone and lacks a portion of them. The data show a few hundred thousand clones, about 90% seen once.

The chain carries TRBV6-2 or TRBV6-3 and TRBJ2-7; D ambiguous. The sample consisted of PBMCs or T cells enriched from blood (not recorded which). This TCR came from a woman aged 30 to 39 who had recovered from COVID-19. The chain's CDR3 is CASSYFGVNSYEQYF. The DNA of the CDR3 is TGTGCCAGCAGTTACTTTGGAGTCAATTCTTACGAGCAGTACTTC.